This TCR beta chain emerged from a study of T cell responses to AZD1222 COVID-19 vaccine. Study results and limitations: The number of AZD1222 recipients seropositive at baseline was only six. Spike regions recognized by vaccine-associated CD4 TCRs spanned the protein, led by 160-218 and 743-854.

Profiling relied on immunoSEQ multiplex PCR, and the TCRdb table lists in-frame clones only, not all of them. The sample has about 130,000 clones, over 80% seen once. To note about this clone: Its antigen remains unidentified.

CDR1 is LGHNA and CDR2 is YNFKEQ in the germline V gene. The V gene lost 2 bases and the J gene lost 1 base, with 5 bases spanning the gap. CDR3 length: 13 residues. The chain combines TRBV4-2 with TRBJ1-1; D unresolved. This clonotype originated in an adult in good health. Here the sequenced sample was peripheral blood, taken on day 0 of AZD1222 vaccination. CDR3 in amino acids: CASSQSTNTEAFF. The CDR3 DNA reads TGTGCCAGCAGCCAAAGTACGAACACTGAAGCTTTCTTT.